This T cell receptor (beta chain) stems from a study of shared clonotypes between healthy human individuals. Whole-study findings and limits: Larger estimated richness was generally recorded for naive subsets relative to memory subsets.

The CDR3 length is 19 residues. J lost 0 bases, V lost 0 bases, and 6 bases had no gene match. Germline assignment: CDR1 SGHNT and CDR2 YENEEA. Libraries were prepared by immunoSEQ multiplex PCR; TCRdb keeps only in-frame clonotypes and omits some of them. The sample carries over a million clones, about 80% recorded once. As to this clone: Antigen: not known.

Sequences were obtained from memory CD4+ T cells from PBMCs. Subset denoted: CD45RA-negative fraction. This chain joins TRBV11-3 and TRBJ2-6, with 9 bases lining up with TRBD2. This receptor was identified in a man aged 18 to 29 in good health. Some clones in this sample may be carry-over from other donors' samples. The CDR3 nucleotides are TGTGCCAGCAGCTTAGATAGGACTAGCGTGCTCTCTGGGGCCAACGTCCTGACTTTC. Translation gives CASSLDRTSVLSGANVLTF.